A single sample gave rise to the 3 T cell receptor beta chains below, sequenced in a study of blood T cells in healthy people across ages. Next came a second PCR, run for about 6 to 11 cycles, which used a sample-barcoded 5' primer along with a J-beta primer mix. TCRdb independently ran MiXCR on the 5' RACE reads; one entry per CDR3 protein. This sample carries roughly 640,000 distinct CDR3 sequences, about 30% of them seen once, and the ten largest clones take less than 20%. The sequencing sample was made of blood. The receptors originated from a woman of 80 years or more in good health.

This clonotype has a count of ten or more. CDR3 DNA sequence: TGTGCCAGCGCCGGAGGGGTCGGAGAGACCCAGTACTTC. As protein: CASAGGVGETQYF. The chain has TRBV11-2 and TRBJ2-5, with a possible D match to TRBD2 (6 bases). This CDR3 contains 13 residues. Germline V gene sequence: CDR1 SGHAT, CDR2 FQNNGV. V was clipped by 8 bases and J by 4 bases, with 14 bases between them.

The CDR3 DNA follows: TGTGCCAGCAGCTCTCGGACAGGACGCACTGAAGCTTTCTTT. Amino acids: CASSSRTGRTEAFF. The chain uses TRBV7-2 and TRBJ1-1; TRBD1 matches 7 bases. The length of the CDR3 is 14 residues. With V trimmed by 4 bases and J by 4 bases, 6 bases remained unmatched. Germline V lookup: CDR1 SGHTA, CDR2 FQGNSA.

The J gene is TRBJ2-7, the V gene TRBV7-9; the D is unclear. Germline V gene data show CDR1 as SEHNR and CDR2 as FQNEAQ (reference sequence). The CDR3 spans 13 residues. V gave up 4 bases and J gave up 3 bases, with 10 bases separating them. The CDR3 here is CASSSDDLYEQYF. DNA for the CDR3: TGTGCCAGCAGCTCAGATGACCTCTACGAGCAGTACTTC.